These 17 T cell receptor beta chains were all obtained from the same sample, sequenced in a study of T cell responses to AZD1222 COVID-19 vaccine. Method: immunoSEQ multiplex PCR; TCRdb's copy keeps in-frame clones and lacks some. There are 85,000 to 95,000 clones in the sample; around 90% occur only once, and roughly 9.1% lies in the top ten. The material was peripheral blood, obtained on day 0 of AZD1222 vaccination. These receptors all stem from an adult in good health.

CDR3 sequence (DNA): TGTGCCAGCAGCTTACGGACAGGGGGCCGACGTGATACGCAGTATTTT. It codes for CASSLRTGGRRDTQYF. The chain has TRBV5-4 and TRBJ2-3, with 11 bases identical to TRBD1. This CDR3 contains 16 residues. Trimming removed 2 bases from V and 6 bases from J; junction bases left unmatched: 8. Germline CDR1 and CDR2: SGHNT and YYREEE (reference sequence).

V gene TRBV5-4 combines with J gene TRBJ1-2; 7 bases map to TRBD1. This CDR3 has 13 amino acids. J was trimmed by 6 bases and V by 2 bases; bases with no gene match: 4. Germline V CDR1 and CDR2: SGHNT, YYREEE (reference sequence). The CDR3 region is CASSFGQGDGYTF. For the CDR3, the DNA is TGTGCCAGCAGCTTTGGTCAGGGGGATGGCTACACCTTC.

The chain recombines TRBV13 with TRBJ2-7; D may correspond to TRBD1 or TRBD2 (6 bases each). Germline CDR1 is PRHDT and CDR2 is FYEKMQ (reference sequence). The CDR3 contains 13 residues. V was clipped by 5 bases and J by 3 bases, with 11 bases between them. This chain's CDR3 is CASSRKGGYEQYF. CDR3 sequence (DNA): TGTGCCAGCAGCCGGAAGGGGGGCTACGAGCAGTACTTC. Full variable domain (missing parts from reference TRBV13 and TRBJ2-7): AAGVIQSPRHLIKEKRETATLKCYPIPRHDTVYWYQQGPGQDPQFLISFYEKMQSDKGSIPDRFSAQQFSDYHSELNMSSLELGDSALYFCASSRKGGYEQYFGPGTRLTVT.

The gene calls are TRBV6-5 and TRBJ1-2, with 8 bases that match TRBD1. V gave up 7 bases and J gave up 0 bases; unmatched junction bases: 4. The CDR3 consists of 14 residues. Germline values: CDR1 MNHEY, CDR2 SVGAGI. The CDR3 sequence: CASTYRGANYGYTF. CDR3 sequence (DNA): TGTGCCAGCACCTACAGGGGGGCTAACTATGGCTACACCTTC.

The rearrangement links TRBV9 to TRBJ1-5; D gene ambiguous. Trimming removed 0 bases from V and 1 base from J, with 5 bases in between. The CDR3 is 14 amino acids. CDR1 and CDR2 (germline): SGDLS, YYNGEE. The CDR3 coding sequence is TGTGCCAGCAGCGTAGACGGGAGCAATCAGCCCCAGCATTTT. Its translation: CASSVDGSNQPQHF.

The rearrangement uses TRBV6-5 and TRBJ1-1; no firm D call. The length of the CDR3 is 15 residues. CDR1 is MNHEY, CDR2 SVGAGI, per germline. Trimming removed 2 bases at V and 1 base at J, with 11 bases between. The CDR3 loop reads CASSYRALRNTEAFF. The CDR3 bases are TGTGCCAGCAGTTACAGGGCCCTGAGGAACACTGAAGCTTTCTTT.

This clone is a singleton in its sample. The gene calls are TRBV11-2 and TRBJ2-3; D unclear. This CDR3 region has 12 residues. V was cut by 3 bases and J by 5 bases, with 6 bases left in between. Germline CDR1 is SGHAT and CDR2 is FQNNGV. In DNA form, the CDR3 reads TGTGCCAGCAGCTTGGTACGAGATACGCAGTATTTT. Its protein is CASSLVRDTQYF.

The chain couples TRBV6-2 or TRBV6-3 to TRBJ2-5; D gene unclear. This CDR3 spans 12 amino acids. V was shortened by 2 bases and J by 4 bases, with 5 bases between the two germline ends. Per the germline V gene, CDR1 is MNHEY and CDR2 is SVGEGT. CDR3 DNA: TGTGCCAGCAGTTACGTCGGAGAGACCCAGTACTTC. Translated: CASSYVGETQYF.

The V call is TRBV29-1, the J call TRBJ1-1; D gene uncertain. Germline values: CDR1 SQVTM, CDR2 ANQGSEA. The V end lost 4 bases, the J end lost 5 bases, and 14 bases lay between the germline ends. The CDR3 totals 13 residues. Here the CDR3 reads CSVGNLGETEAFF. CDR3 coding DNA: TGCAGCGTTGGTAATTTGGGAGAGACTGAAGCTTTCTTT.

CDR3 coding DNA: TGTGCCAGCAGCCCTTACGGGGGGGCAGATACGCAGTATTTT. It specifies CASSPYGGADTQYF. The V gene is TRBV7-3, the J gene TRBJ2-3; TRBD2 matches at 8 bases. Germline V CDR1 and CDR2: SGHTA, FQGTGA. This CDR3 is 14 amino acids long. With 5 bases clipped from V and 4 bases from J, the junction kept 5 bases outside the gene matches.

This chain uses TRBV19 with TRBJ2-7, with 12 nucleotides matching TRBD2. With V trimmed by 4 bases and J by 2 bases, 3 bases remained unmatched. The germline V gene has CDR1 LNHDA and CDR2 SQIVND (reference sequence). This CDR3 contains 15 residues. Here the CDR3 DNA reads TGTGCCAGTAGTACAACTAGCGGGGGGCCCTACGAGCAGTACTTC. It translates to CASSTTSGGPYEQYF.

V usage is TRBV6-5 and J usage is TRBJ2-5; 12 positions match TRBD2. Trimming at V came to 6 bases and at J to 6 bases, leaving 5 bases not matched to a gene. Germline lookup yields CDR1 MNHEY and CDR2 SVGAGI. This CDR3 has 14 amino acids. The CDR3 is CASSQTSGGKTQYF. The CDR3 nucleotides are TGTGCCAGCAGCCAGACTAGCGGGGGAAAGACCCAGTACTTC.

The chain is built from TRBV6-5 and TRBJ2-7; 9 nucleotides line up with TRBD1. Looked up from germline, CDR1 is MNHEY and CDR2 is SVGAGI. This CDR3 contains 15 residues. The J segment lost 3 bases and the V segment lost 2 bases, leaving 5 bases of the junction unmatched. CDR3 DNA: TGTGCCAGCAGTTACCGTGGACAGGGGCTCTACGAGCAGTACTTC. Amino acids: CASSYRGQGLYEQYF.

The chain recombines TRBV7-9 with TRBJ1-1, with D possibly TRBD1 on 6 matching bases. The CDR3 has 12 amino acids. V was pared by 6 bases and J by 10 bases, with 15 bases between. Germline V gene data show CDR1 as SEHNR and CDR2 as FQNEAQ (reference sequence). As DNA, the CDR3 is TGTGCCAGCAGTTCTTTGGGGGGCGTAGCTTTCTTT. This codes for CASSSLGGVAFF.

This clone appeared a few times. CDR3 sequence reads: CASSQGFGSGLYNSPLHF. CDR3 nucleotides: TGTGCCAGCAGCCAAGGGTTCGGGTCGGGCCTCTATAATTCACCCCTCCACTTT. The chain links TRBV14 to TRBJ1-6; no reliable D call. Germline assignment: CDR1 SGHDN and CDR2 FVKESK. Between the trimmed V and J ends, which lost 1 base and 3 bases, there was a span of 16 bases. The CDR3 loop spans 18 amino acids.

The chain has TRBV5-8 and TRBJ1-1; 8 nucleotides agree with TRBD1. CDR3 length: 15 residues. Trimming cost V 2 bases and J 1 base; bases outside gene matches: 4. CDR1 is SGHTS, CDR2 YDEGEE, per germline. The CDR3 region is CASSLGDRWNTEAFF. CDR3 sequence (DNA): TGTGCCAGCAGCTTAGGGGACAGGTGGAACACTGAAGCTTTCTTT.

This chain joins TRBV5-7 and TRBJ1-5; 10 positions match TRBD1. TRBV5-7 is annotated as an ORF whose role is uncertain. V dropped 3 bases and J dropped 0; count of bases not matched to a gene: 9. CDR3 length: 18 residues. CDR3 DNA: TGTGCCAGCAGCTCGATGGGACAGGGGTCGGTTAGCAATCAGCCCCAGCATTTT. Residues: CASSSMGQGSVSNQPQHF.